Listed here are 12 T cell receptor beta chains from one sample, sequenced in a study of post-analysis software for immune sequencing data. For these TCRs, the target antigens are not known. Findings and limits, study-wide: In patients, about five TRBV segments were more frequent than in controls, with TRBV5-6, TRBV5-1 and TRBV20-1 among them.

Libraries were made from TCR beta cDNA, and they carried unique molecular identifiers. TCRdb called the PCR reads again in MiXCR, with one record for every CDR3 protein. The table lists about 770,000 distinct CDR3 sequences, around 46% of them singletons. The sequencing input was blood. These receptors all stem from a girl under 18 with multiple sclerosis.

The V call is TRBV3-1, the J call TRBJ2-1; D is uncertain. Germline V gene lookup returns CDR1 LGHDT and CDR2 YNNKEL (reference sequence). This CDR3 contains 15 residues. V was trimmed by 0 bases and J by 1 base, leaving 7 bases between them. The CDR3 nucleotides are TGTGCCAGCAGCCAAGAAACCTCATCCTACAATGAGCAGTTCTTC. This sequence encodes CASSQETSSYNEQFF.

The chain uses TRBV7-3 and TRBJ2-7, with TRBD2 matching 7 bases. V shed 0 bases, J shed 2 bases, and the junction held 4 bases outside the gene matches. This CDR3 is 15 amino acids long. Germline lookup yields CDR1 SGHTA and CDR2 FQGTGA. CDR3 in DNA: TGTGCCAGCAGCTTAACGGGAGGGCCTGCCTACGAGCAGTACTTC. Its protein product is CASSLTGGPAYEQYF. Looking up the rest from reference TRBV7-3 and TRBJ2-7 gives the full variable domain: GAGVSQTPSNKVTEKGKYVELRCDPISGHTALYWYRQSLGQGPEFLIYFQGTGAADDSGLPNDRFFAVRPEGSVSTLKIQRTERGDSAVYLCASSLTGGPAYEQYFGPGTRLTVT.

The J gene is TRBJ2-7, the V gene TRBV28, with D possibly matching TRBD2 (6 bases). CDR1 is MDHEN and CDR2 is SYDVKM in the germline V gene. V was clipped by 2 bases and J by 7 bases, with 15 bases between them. This CDR3 has 14 residues. CDR3 region: CASSLRWGVREQYF. The CDR3 nucleotides read TGTGCCAGCAGTTTACGTTGGGGGGTTCGGGAGCAGTACTTC.

This clonotype was counted only a few times. The chain has TRBV9 and TRBJ1-2; tentatively, D is TRBD1 (5 bases). The V end was cut by 0 bases, the J end by 0 bases, with 6 bases between. Germline-derived CDR1 and CDR2 are SGDLS and YYNGEE. The CDR3 contains 14 residues. The CDR3 bases are TGTGCCAGCAGCGTAGGGGGCCCTAACTATGGCTACACCTTC. It specifies CASSVGGPNYGYTF.

The rearrangement links TRBV12-3 or TRBV12-4 to TRBJ2-4; no clear D. The end of the DNA is better explained by TRBJ2-7, so the J call may be wrong. The CDR3 runs 12 residues. The CDR3 loop reads CASSLVETEQYF. CDR3 nucleotide sequence: TGTGCCAGCAGTTTAGTAGAGACCGAGCAGTACTTC.

The V and J genes are TRBV20-1 and TRBJ2-3; TRBD2 is a possible D gene (5 bases). The CDR3 consists of 13 residues. Germline values: CDR1 DFQATT, CDR2 SNEGSKA (reference sequence). The V end was cut by 7 bases, the J end by 1 base, with 12 bases between. The DNA for the CDR3 is TGCAGTGGACCGGACGGGGGCACAGATACGCAGTATTTT. It yields the protein CSGPDGGTDTQYF.

Details on this clonotype: Mismatch with germline at one junction end may stem from a read error. The chain combines TRBV27 with TRBJ2-7, with 9 bases matching TRBD1. Germline CDR1 is MNHEY and CDR2 is SMNVEV (reference sequence). The CDR3 runs to 13 residues. The CDR3 DNA sequence: TGCGCCACCTCGGGACAGGGACTCTACGAGCAGTACTTC. Encoded protein: CATSGQGLYEQYF.

The J gene is TRBJ2-7, the V gene TRBV7-9; D not resolved. Trimming pared 1 base from V and 5 bases from J, leaving 9 bases between. CDR1 is SEHNR, CDR2 FQNEAQ, per germline (reference sequence). This CDR3 is 13 amino acids long. The CDR3 loop reads CASSLDIGNEQYF. CDR3 nucleotide sequence: TGTGCCAGCAGCTTAGACATTGGGAACGAGCAGTACTTC.

The chain recombines TRBV10-3 with TRBJ2-7; TRBD2 matches 7 bases. V lost 2 bases and J lost 6; bases outside the gene matches: 1. The V gene's germline CDR1 is ENHRY and CDR2 SYGVKD. The CDR3 sequence is 12 residues long. CDR3 coding DNA: TGTGCCATCAGTGAGACGGGAGGCGAGCAGTACTTC. Its protein is CAISETGGEQYF.

V gene TRBV9 combines with J gene TRBJ1-1, with D possibly matching TRBD1 (6 bases). V dropped 2 bases and J dropped 2 bases, with 10 bases sitting between them. The CDR3 spans 14 residues. The germline CDR1 and CDR2 sequences are SGDLS and YYNGEE. CDR3 bases: TGTGCCAGCAGCGTTACCGGGACAAACACTGAAGCTTTCTTT. It codes for CASSVTGTNTEAFF.

This clonotype was detected a few times. The rearrangement uses TRBV20-1 and TRBJ2-7, with 7 bases lining up with TRBD1. The CDR3 is 13 residues long. The germline V gene has CDR1 DFQATT and CDR2 SNEGSKA (reference sequence). Germline trimming cut 2 bases from V and 5 bases from J; bases unmatched to any gene: 6. CDR3 amino acids: CSARTGVRNEQYF. CDR3 DNA: TGCAGTGCTAGAACAGGGGTACGGAACGAGCAGTACTTC.

The chain uses TRBV6-5 and TRBJ2-3; 9 nucleotides align to TRBD2. The V segment lost 2 bases and the J segment 6 bases; nucleotides outside the gene matches: 6. This CDR3 is 15 amino acids long. The V gene's germline CDR1 is MNHEY and CDR2 SVGAGI. CDR3 in DNA: TGTGCCAGCAGTTACGATAGCGGGAGTGGCGATACGCAGTATTTT. Its translation is CASSYDSGSGDTQYF.